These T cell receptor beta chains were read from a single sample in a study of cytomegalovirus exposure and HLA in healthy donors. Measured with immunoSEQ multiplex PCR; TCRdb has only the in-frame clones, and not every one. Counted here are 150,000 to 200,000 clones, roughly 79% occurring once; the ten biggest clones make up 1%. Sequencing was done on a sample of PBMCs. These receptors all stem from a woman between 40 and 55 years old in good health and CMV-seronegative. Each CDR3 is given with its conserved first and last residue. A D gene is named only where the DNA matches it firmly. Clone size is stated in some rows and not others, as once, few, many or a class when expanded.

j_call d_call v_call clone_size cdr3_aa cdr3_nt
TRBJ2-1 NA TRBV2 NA CASSDTSGTEQFF TGTGCCAGCAGTGACACGTCCGGGACAGAGCAGTTCTTC
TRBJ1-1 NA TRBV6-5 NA CASNPRQDTEAFF TGTGCCAGCAACCCACGACAGGACACTGAAGCTTTCTTT
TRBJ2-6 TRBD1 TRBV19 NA CASRTGGAGANVLTF TGTGCCAGTAGGACAGGGGGCGCAGGGGCCAACGTCCTGACTTTC
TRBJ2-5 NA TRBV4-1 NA CASSQGARNPETQYF TGCGCCAGCAGCCAGGGGGCTAGGAATCCAGAGACCCAGTACTTC
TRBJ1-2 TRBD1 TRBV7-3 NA CASSLGSQGDGYTF TGTGCCAGCAGCTTAGGATCGCAGGGGGACGGCTACACCTTC
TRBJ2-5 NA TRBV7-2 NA CASSLGPGRGETQYF TGTGCCAGCAGCTTAGGGCCTGGGAGAGGGGAGACCCAGTACTTC
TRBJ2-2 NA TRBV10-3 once CAIAVAVNTGELFF TGTGCCATCGCTGTAGCGGTCAACACCGGGGAGCTGTTTTTT
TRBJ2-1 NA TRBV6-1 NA CASSVTGSSYNEQFF TGTGCCAGCAGCGTTACAGGGAGCTCCTACAATGAGCAGTTCTTC
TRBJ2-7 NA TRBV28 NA CASSLAGYPYEQYF TGTGCCAGCAGTTTGGCAGGGTATCCCTACGAGCAGTACTTC
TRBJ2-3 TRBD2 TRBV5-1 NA CASSPPAGERDTQYF TGCGCCAGCAGCCCTCCAGCGGGAGAGAGAGATACGCAGTATTTT
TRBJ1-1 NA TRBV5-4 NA CASSLGPTGDMNTEAFF TGTGCCAGCAGCTTGGGGCCGACAGGTGACATGAACACTGAAGCTTTCTTT
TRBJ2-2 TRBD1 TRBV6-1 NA CASSERGRDRNTGELFF TGTGCCAGCAGTGAGAGGGGCCGGGACAGAAACACCGGGGAGCTGTTTTTT
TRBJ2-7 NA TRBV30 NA CAWSFLPEWYEQYF TGTGCCTGGAGTTTCCTCCCGGAGTGGTACGAGCAGTACTTC
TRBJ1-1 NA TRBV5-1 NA CASKGEIEAFF TGCGCCAGCAAGGGGGAAATTGAAGCTTTCTTT
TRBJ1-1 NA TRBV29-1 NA CSVERGAQVTEAFF TGCAGCGTTGAACGGGGGGCTCAGGTTACTGAAGCTTTCTTT
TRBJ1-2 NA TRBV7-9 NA CASSFLREDGYTF TGTGCCAGCAGCTTTCTCCGGGAAGATGGCTACACCTTC